This T cell receptor beta chain was observed in a study of human T cells and chemical hapten exposure listed by TCRdb under 2021. The study in broad terms: For sensitization, 2% DPC in acetone was applied to a 2 cm by 2 cm area of upper inner arm skin. Patient blood was sampled pre-sensitization (week 0) and at 2, 6 and about 24 weeks after DPC sensitization. In alopecia patients, the study followed how the peripheral blood TCR repertoire changed in vivo over primary and secondary sensitization to diphenylcyclopropenone (DPC), a hapten. Throughout the study period of 20 to 25 weeks, patients also received therapeutic DPC doses to the scalp every week. Both TCR alpha and TCR beta chains were sequenced from each blood RNA sample. Libraries were combined into a pool for sequencing, and differences in TCR yield between samples came mainly from small differences in library volumes within the pool. Most of the patients in the cohort were female, and the cohort covered alopecia areata with under or over 50% scalp involvement, alopecia totalis and alopecia universalis. Patch testing on the upper back used Finn chambers containing 0.01% DPC, with scoring done after 6 days according to International Contact Dermatitis Research Group standards. Blood for TCR sequencing was provided by twenty-nine alopecia patients at one to four time points (pre-sensitization, 2, 6 and 24 weeks).

What the research found in general, with its limitations: Because every patient had alopecia, a presumed autoimmune disease, the patients' immune response might differ from that of healthy individuals. After repeated subsampling, the strength of the expansion versus patch-test correlation and the threshold at which it became significant changed. Patch test score correlated positively with the number of PT1 expanded TCRs, reaching significance at thresholds 8, 16 and 32 but not at 4. Compared with pre-sensitization or healthy control sets, expanded TCRs formed significantly more large CDR3 similarity clusters, which is consistent with antigen-driven responses. DPC sensitization did not change the number of TCRs with a frequency above 1 in 1000, and there was no evidence of changes in global repertoire structure.

Libraries were built with RACE. TCRdb names NextSeq 500 as the instrument used. During library preparation, unique molecular identifiers were attached to individual cDNA molecules so that TCRs could be counted in a quantitative, reproducible way. As for the original processing: The median number of TCRs per sample was over 85,000, ranging from about 23,224 to 700,000. The Decombinator software suite was used to annotate the V, J and CDR3 of the TCR reads. For the PS versus PT1 abundance plots, all samples were subsampled to the same number of TCRs (28,000). Expanded TCRs were defined as absent before sensitization and observed at least eight times at the 2-week time point. TCRdb reanalyzed the raw reads on its own, using fastp at Q25 for trimming and MiXCR for clone calling, and kept in-frame beta chains. Rows merge per CDR3 protein into single entries with the most common DNA and genes. TCRdb's processing, not the authors' own work, is the source of the V and J calls. Across this sample there are 35,000 or so distinct CDR3 sequences, with 5.5% to 8% seen only once. The ten top clones hold roughly 9.5% of the sample.

This clonotype showed up many times. Which antigen it targets is not known. No much larger clonotype is one base removed from it; base qualities were not supplied. What this sample's time point label stands for: patch test 1, 2 weeks after DPC sensitization. Explained via the paper, the treatment or condition label denotes: therapeutic diphenylcyclopropenone sensitization with weekly scalp DPC. Unfractionated whole blood was collected in Tempus Blood RNA tubes, and total RNA was extracted from that blood. At each patch-test visit, blood was drawn before the patch test was applied. Patients were eligible if aged 18 to 70, diagnosed with alopecia and judged suitable for DPC therapy, and pregnant patients were excluded. The clonotype comes from a woman aged 25 to 39 with alopecia areata. Some clones in this sample may be carry-over from other donors' samples. The material sequenced was whole blood, taken in connection with sensitization to the hapten diphenylcyclopropenone (DPC).

The nucleotides are TGTGCCAGCAGTGAAGCGGGGGGGCCGGGAGATACGCAGTATTTT. It encodes CASSEAGGPGDTQYF. The chain joins TRBV25-1 to TRBJ2-3; 9 central bases correspond to TRBD2. V loses 2 bases at its end and J loses 5 bases; junction bases beyond the gene matches: 5. The CDR3 has 15 amino acids, counting the end cysteine and phenylalanine. Just the 45-base CDR3 DNA is kept, in frame starting at base 1. The germline V gene provides CDR1 MGHDK and CDR2 SYGVNS.